The following is a TCR beta chain sequence with its context. Its antigen remains unidentified. No much larger clonotype is one base removed from it; base qualities were not supplied. These data are taken from a study of blood T cell repertoires in COVID-19 (TCRdb year 2020). Regarding the study in general: Collaborator samples came from the United States, Italy and Spain and covered acute and convalescent phases of COVID-19. The repertoires were made available in a free public database intended to serve as a resource for research on the immune response to SARS-CoV-2. Where HLA class I and class II types were available, the types were taken from metadata supplied by the sample provider, not from assay-based typing. Subjects who had been exposed to COVID-19, were actively infected with it, or had recovered from it provided the deeply sampled blood TCRbeta repertoires that made up the dataset. The prospective study material was composed of cDNA or gDNA derived from T cells, B-cell-depleted T cells, or PBMCs. The samples were drawn from the first 160 participants of the ongoing ImmuneRACE study and from 1,254 subjects provided by 6 global collaborators. The sample metadata nearly always contained a de-identified subject ID, COVID-19 status, age in years and sex.

V is trimmed back by 7 bases and J by 14 bases, and the junction contains 13 bases that no gene match accounts for. CDR1 MNHEY and CDR2 SVGAGI were looked up in the germline V gene. The CDR3, from cysteine to phenylalanine, totals 14 residues. Kept here is only the CDR3 DNA, which spans 42 bases and is read in frame from base 1. Overall study outcomes, separate from this receptor: Clinical and demographic metadata were provided uncurated, with the amount varying by source and participant.

Each collaborating institution followed its own protocols to collect whole blood in K2EDTA tubes. For TCRbeta analysis, collaborator samples were shipped as frozen whole blood, as isolated PBMCs, or as DNA extracted from either sample type. The immunoSEQ Assay, a bias-controlled multiplex PCR, was used to amplify TCRbeta CDR3 regions from genomic DNA. The paper's processing steps were these. The number of nucleated cells in each sample was estimated by amplification of reference gene primers within the assay. To quantify the absolute abundance of each unique TCRbeta CDR3 rearrangement, sequence reads were collapsed and filtered. For each sample, productive Simpson clonality was calculated as the square root of Simpson's diversity index across productive rearrangements. Entries here come from immuneACCESS through TCRdb and include only in-frame sequences with V and J called. Some clones fail to appear in such tables; in the studies checked, an unresolved V gene covers under half of the shortfall, and the cause of the remainder is unknown. V and J calls and clone size are those listed in that table; D and trimming were worked out from the DNA. This sample is represented by about 160,000 clones; approximately 91% of them were singletons. About 2.5% of the sample is in the top ten clones.

This chain joins TRBV6-5 to TRBJ1-6; 8 bases in between match TRBD1. The source material was peripheral blood. The TCR was taken from a man aged 18 to 29 with acute or convalescent COVID-19. At the DNA level, the sequence is TGTGCCAGCAATACGGACAGGGCATCCCGTACCCTCCACTTT. Its translation reads: CASNTDRASRTLHF.